Sequencing of this TCR beta chain was carried out in a study of regulatory T cells in long-lasting Graves disease (dated by TCRdb to the early 2020s). Notes on the research overall: To count as having persistent Graves' disease, a patient had to have received antithyroid drug treatment for over 5 years with TSH receptor autoantibodies remaining persistently positive. The study took place in China and was registered as a clinical trial. Patients with persistent Graves' disease were compared with patients with newly diagnosed Graves' disease using TCR sequencing and RNA sequencing of peripheral blood. Persistent Graves' disease patients in the clinical cohort had taken antithyroid drugs for about 10.3 years on average. TCR sequencing covered about 13 persistent and 20 newly diagnosed Graves' disease patients, about 35 samples in total.

Receptor amplification or capture employed multiplex PCR. Sequencing relied on an Illumina HiSeq 4000. To build TCR beta libraries, CDR3 regions were amplified by Arm-PCR using iRepertoire HTBI primers. Gel purification was performed on PCR products prior to sequencing. From the authors' description of their analysis: Gene usage analysis of CDR3 amino acid clonotypes relied on the roughly 67 TRBV and around 13 TRBJ segments identified across samples. COPE and FqMerger were used to merge filtered high-quality paired reads into contigs. Contigs were aligned with BLAST to IMGT TRBV, TRBD and TRBJ reference genes, and CDR3 was defined per IMGT. Clonotypes above 0.1% frequency were classified as highly expanded clones. Shannon entropy was used to measure repertoire diversity, and the Gini coefficient was used to measure V-J evenness. A clonotype found in more than one individual was treated as public. Clones were called with MiXCR by TCRdb after fastp trimmed the public reads at Q25, and only in-frame beta chains were retained. Identical CDR3 protein sequences are pooled into one entry, listed with their most common genes and DNA. The V and J calls, along with clone size, are taken from TCRdb and not from the paper's own processing. The sample table contains 700,000 or so distinct CDR3 sequences; only one count was recorded for about 30% of them. The top ten constitute about 40% of the sample.

Turning to this clonotype: Its antigen is still unknown. Nothing much larger sits one base from this clone, and base qualities are not available.

According to the study, the label for this sample's time point signals: persistent/refractory GD, antithyroid drugs over 5 years with positive TRAb. For both TCR sequencing and RNA sequencing, RNA was extracted from PBMCs in TRIzol. Graves' disease was diagnosed according to American Thyroid Association guidelines. Patients for the study were recruited at an endocrinology department in Xi'an, China. Each patient gave around 9 milliliters of peripheral blood, collected in an EDTA anticoagulant tube. PBMCs were isolated by Ficoll Paque Plus density gradient separation without further T cell sorting. An Agilent 2100 Bioanalyzer and agarose gel were used to check RNA quality, and a NanoDrop 2000 was used to measure RNA concentration. V lost 0 bases and J lost 5 bases, and the count of bases not matched to a germline gene is 12. Including cysteine and phenylalanine, the CDR3 has 19 amino acids. Left in the record is the CDR3 DNA by itself, 57 bases read in frame from the first base. The germline V gene encodes CDR1 SGHAT and CDR2 FQNNGV.

The paper as a whole reports these results and caveats: The study examined only peripheral blood because the primary lesion, thyroid tissue, could not be accessed. Persistent disease showed preferential use of TRBV28, TRBJ1-2 and TRBJ2-5, whereas newly diagnosed disease favored TRBV20-1 and TRBJ2-1. Persistent patients shared more public clonotypes among themselves (around 3,000) than newly diagnosed patients did (more than 950). Sequencing and analysis were restricted to the TCR beta chain. The authors noted that the small sample size was a limitation that may lower accuracy. Compared with newly diagnosed patients, persistent Graves' disease patients had lower TCR Shannon entropy and fewer highly expanded clones, which suggests clonal expansion.

The sequence was collected from a female donor with Graves disease. The chain uses TRBV11-2 and TRBJ2-2, with 10 bases aligning to TRBD2. The sample was peripheral blood mononuclear cells (PBMCs), taken when the disease was refractory, from a patient treated with antithyroid drugs. This receptor has the CDR3 CASSLDFLAGVRSTGELFF. The DNA reads TGTGCCAGCAGCTTAGATTTCCTAGCGGGAGTGAGAAGTACCGGGGAGCTGTTTTTT.